The TCR beta chain described here comes from a study of metastatic and nonmetastatic thyroid tumors. In the study overall: Peripheral blood and tumor or nodule samples from malignant and benign thyroid patients were compared.

Patients were all untreated before their thyroid surgery. Per the original data handling: The authors used CDR3 differences across clinicopathological groups to build a distant-metastasis classifier for papillary thyroid cancer. TCRdb ran MiXCR on the PCR reads. The V and J calls and clone size come from TCRdb's table, not from the authors' own analysis. Among approximately 19,000 clones listed, under 25% were seen once. CDR1 and CDR2 (germline): MNHEY, SMNVEV (reference sequence). CDR3 length: 12 residues. Note on this clone: One end of the junction varies from germline; a read error may be responsible.

Sequencing input: tumor tissue. The chain is built from TRBV27 and TRBJ2-7; the D is unclear. This TCR came from a male donor with papillary thyroid cancer or a benign thyroid nodule (not recorded which). Some clones in this sample may be carry-over from other donors' samples. This chain's CDR3 is CASSNRTFEKYF. The DNA for the CDR3 is TGTGCCAGCAGTAACCGGACGTTCGAGAAGTACTTC.